The entry below gives a single T cell receptor beta chain sequence along with its context. What this receptor recognizes is not known. No base qualities exist here, and no much larger clone lies one base off it. Using the deep immunoSEQ assay, TCR CDR3 regions were amplified from genomic DNA by multiplex PCR. For each cell subset, the extracted genomic DNA was distributed evenly across all wells of several immunoSEQ 96-well plates, and each plate served as one replicate. For sorted subsets, 200 to 250 ng genomic DNA, equal to some 28,000 T cell genomes, was loaded into each replicate PCR. Purified libraries were quantified with a Qubit 3.0 fluorometer, sized on a Bioanalyzer 2100, and re-quantified with the KAPA Library Quantification kit. Each immunoSEQ 96-well plate was sequenced on its own single-read 150-cycle Illumina NextSeq 550 flow cell. In the authors' own workflow: Because only junctional sequences without quality scores were contained in the immunoSEQ output, filtering matching that applied to full-length reads could not be performed. To assign V/J genes and CDR3, sequences were annotated against IMGT germline references using PyIR, a Python wrapper for IgBLAST v1.9. Reads with weak V/J assignments (E-value above 1e-6), missing CDR3, stop codons, out-of-frame junctions, or ambiguous translated residues were removed. A V3J clonotype was defined by an identical inferred V gene, J gene, and CDR3 amino acid sequence. Percentage overlap between repertoires was computed as shared unique clonotypes divided by the size of the smaller repertoire. Repertoire richness was assessed with RTK rarefaction, the Chao1 estimator, and Recon v2.1 estimates of unobserved clonotypes. OLGA was used to compute generation probabilities for all TCRbeta clonotypes that the gDNA method yielded from four donors. This is the immuneACCESS table as TCRdb keeps it, with only in-frame sequences that have V and J called. A part of the clones is gone; compared with another copy, unresolved V genes explain less than half, and the rest is unexplained. The V and J calls and clone size come from that table; D and trimming were worked out from the DNA. Across this sample there are more than 2,000,000 clones, with 80% to 95% seen only once. Jointly, the top ten make up 0.35% to 0.5% of the sample.

Healthy HIV-negative adults with no recently reported acute infections or vaccinations were included as donors. Every donor was a Caucasian adult residing in Nashville, Tennessee, USA. CD4+ T cells were enriched by magnetic negative selection; naive cells were then positively selected on CD45RA, and the negative fraction formed the memory subset. Blood was collected by leukapheresis, and PBMCs were isolated by Ficoll-Histopaque density gradient centrifugation and then cryopreserved in liquid nitrogen vapor phase. Analytical flow cytometry was used to check the purity and quantity of each magnetically sorted T cell population. Genomic DNA was isolated from each sorted fraction and quantified by UV absorbance on a Nanodrop 2000c. This sample was taken from a study of shared clonotypes between healthy human individuals (dated by TCRdb to the early 2020s). The study in broad terms: The cohort included three men and a couple of women between 18 and 49 years of age. For each donor, three plates each were used for CD4 naive and CD4 memory, two plates were used for CD8 naive, and one plate was used for CD8 memory. To estimate repertoire size and how much clonotypes are shared between individuals, the study performed deep sequencing of blood TCR repertoires from a few healthy adults. To increase sequencing depth and limit assay-specific biases, TCR repertoire library preparation and sequencing were carried out by different laboratories using diverse techniques. Between about 0.8 and 8.9 billion PBMCs per donor were obtained by leukapheresis. The research as a whole found: Roughly 5% of naive CD4, 3.5% of naive CD8, approximately 2% of memory CD4, and less than 0.45% of memory CD8 clonotypes were shared across several donors. Estimated clonotype richness was generally larger for naive than for memory subsets. Compared with non-shared clonotypes, the clonotypes found in all four sorted-subset donors had higher generation probabilities. Sampling was restricted to blood, and TCR repertoires in tissue are likely to differ from TCR repertoires in blood. Even with the large sequencing depth, rarefaction of the sorted-subset datasets indicated that sequencing was incomplete. Because the study included a small number of donors, the genetic and exposure-history diversity represented was limited. Pairwise subsampling led to the expectation that sequencing depth would affect the degree of clonotype sharing among donors.

The CDR3 spans 14 residues, from the cysteine through the phenylalanine. The kept DNA is CDR3 alone, 42 bases in frame from the first base. V is cut by 4 bases and J by 4 bases, and the space between the germline ends is 13 bases. The germline V gene sets CDR1 to SGHVS and CDR2 to FQNEAQ. This TCR derives from a man younger than 35 in good health. Some clones in this sample may be carry-over from other donors' samples. The V gene is TRBV7-8 and the J gene is TRBJ1-1; the D gene is possibly TRBD1, with 5 bases matching. Sequencing was performed on naive CD4+ T cells from PBMCs. The cell subset or site label, as the study defines it: CD45RA+ positively selected. The sequenced DNA is TGTGCCAGCAGCTCGGGGGGGGGAGTCACTGAAGCTTTCTTT. The resulting protein is CASSSGGGVTEAFF. Reference TRBV7-8 and TRBJ1-1 proteins supply the regions before and after the CDR3; the full variable domain is: GAGVSQSPRYKVAKRGQDVALRCDPISGHVSLFWYQQALGQGPEFLTYFQNEAQLDKSGLPSDRFFAERPEGSVSTLKIQRTQQEDSAVYLCASSSGGGVTEAFFGQGTRLTVV.